This T cell receptor beta chain was captured by sequencing in a study of breast tumors, draining lymph nodes, adjacent tissues. This clonotype was seen repeatedly, ten times or more. What it recognizes is unknown. Breast cancer patients provided tissue from their axillary draining lymph nodes. TCRdb reprocessed the multiplex PCR reads with MiXCR, giving one entry per CDR3 protein. The repertoire has approximately 170,000 distinct CDR3 sequences, roughly a third of them found once; the top ten carry 3.5% to 4.5%. Broader study findings: The data were judged consistent with most tumor T cells coming from lymph node and expanding in tumor.

The germline gives CDR1 SGHTA, CDR2 FQGNSA. There are 16 residues in the CDR3. V shed 5 bases and J shed 2 bases, with 13 bases lying between them. This chain joins TRBV7-2 and TRBJ1-6; possible D gene TRBD1, 5 bases. The material sequenced was axillary lymph node tissue. The sequence came from a female donor with breast cancer. Some clones in this sample may be carry-over from other donors' samples. The CDR3 sequence: CASSRGHEPYNSPLHF. The CDR3 nucleotides are TGTGCCAGCAGCCGCGGACACGAACCCTATAATTCACCCCTCCACTTT.